Below are 10 T cell receptor beta chains sequenced from a single sample in a study of spatial heterogeneity in lung cancer (dated by TCRdb to the late 2010s). Libraries were made using 5' RACE. Sequencing took place on a NextSeq 500. TCRdb reran the public reads through fastp at Q25 and MiXCR, keeping productive beta chains. Rows matching on CDR3 protein sequence are summarized as one entry with the most common DNA and genes. The sample yields more than 1,500 distinct CDR3 sequences; 18% were counted once. The ten largest clones add up to about 45% of the sample. Per the publication, the time point label means: sample taken at primary tumor resection. TCR sequencing used whole RNA extracted from tumor and nontumor lung tissue, or from cryopreserved PBMC samples, without cell sorting. The material sequenced was PBMCs, taken at surgery. Receptors were obtained from a male donor with early-stage non-small cell lung cancer.

Ten or more counts support this clonotype. J is TRBJ1-1 and V is TRBV6-7; the match to TRBD1 covers 8 bases. TRBV6-7 belongs to the ORF category, with a function that is uncertain. The CDR3 length is 16 residues. The trim removed 2 bases at V and 6 bases at J, leaving 11 bases unmatched. CDR3 sequence reads: CASSYGTDRGDPEAFF. Written as DNA, the CDR3 is TGTGCCAGCAGTTACGGGACCGACAGGGGCGACCCTGAAGCTTTCTTT.

This clonotype has only a few counts. The chain couples TRBV4-2 to TRBJ2-7, with 7 bases identical to TRBD1. The germline gives CDR1 LGHNA, CDR2 YNFKEQ. V gave up 1 base and J gave up 1 base; unmatched junction bases: 7. This CDR3 is 16 amino acids long. The CDR3 nucleotides are TGTGCCAGCAGCCAAGTACCCGGACAGGATTCCTACGAGCAGTACTTC. Translation: CASSQVPGQDSYEQYF.

The sample holds a few counts of this clonotype. The gene calls are TRBV12-3 or TRBV12-4 and TRBJ2-3, with D unclear. V was cut by 5 bases and J by 1 base, with 13 bases left in between. This CDR3 comprises 15 residues. The CDR3 DNA sequence: TGTGCCAGCAGTCCTTACAAGGATGGCACAGATACGCAGTATTTT. It specifies CASSPYKDGTDTQYF.

This clonotype was recorded a few times. This sequence joins TRBV25-1 and TRBJ2-7; D ambiguous. From germline, CDR1 is MGHDK and CDR2 SYGVNS. Trimming removed 4 bases at V and 6 bases at J, with 13 bases between. This CDR3 has 13 amino acids. CDR3 in amino acids: CASSVASYSEQYF. The CDR3 bases are TGTGCCAGCAGTGTTGCATCCTACTCCGAGCAGTACTTC.

V usage is TRBV15 and J usage is TRBJ1-1; weak D call: TRBD1 (6 bases). CDR1 and CDR2 from the germline V gene are LNHNV and YYDKDF (reference sequence). V was trimmed by 8 bases and J by 1 base, leaving 14 bases between them. There are 14 residues in the CDR3. CDR3 DNA sequence: TGTGCCACCTCCTTGGGCAGGGGGAACACTGAAGCTTTCTTT. Amino acid sequence: CATSLGRGNTEAFF.

In this sample, this clonotype is medium-sized. The chain uses TRBV10-2 and TRBJ2-2, with 10 bases that match TRBD1. Germline V gene data show CDR1 as WSHSY and CDR2 as SAAADI. This CDR3 is built from 16 residues. V lost 4 bases, J lost 7 bases, and 9 bases stayed unmatched. CDR3 coding DNA: TGCGCCAGCAGTGCTGCGACAGGGGGCGCAGGCGGGGAGCTGTTTTTT. As protein: CASSAATGGAGGELFF.

The V call is TRBV29-1, the J call TRBJ2-1, with 10 bases identical to TRBD2. CDR3 length: 14 residues. Trimming at V came to 4 bases and at J to 8 bases, leaving 8 bases not matched to a gene. CDR1 and CDR2 (germline): SQVTM, ANQGSEA. Written as DNA, the CDR3 is TGCAGCGTTGGGCCGACTAGCGGGTCGCATGAGCAGTTCTTC. It translates to CSVGPTSGSHEQFF.

CDR3 bases: TGTGCCAGCAGCTTCCCCGGGACAGGGAATAGCGAGCAGTACTTC. It is translated as CASSFPGTGNSEQYF. The V and J genes are TRBV5-6 and TRBJ2-7; 9 bases fit TRBD1. CDR1 and CDR2 (germline): SGHDT, YYEEEE. J lost 6 bases, V lost 2 bases, and 9 bases had no gene match. This CDR3 is built from 15 residues.

By sample share, this clonotype is medium-sized. This chain links TRBV7-3 with TRBJ2-1; maybe TRBD1 (6 bases). CDR1 and CDR2 (germline): SGHTA, FQGTGA. The CDR3 is 15 amino acids. Trimming took off 2 bases at V and 0 bases at J, with 8 bases between the two ends. This CDR3 reads CASSLDRSSYNEQFF. CDR3 DNA sequence: TGTGCCAGCAGCTTAGACAGGAGCTCCTACAATGAGCAGTTCTTC.

This clonotype is medium-sized (0.01 to 0.1%) in the sample. The chain uses TRBV9 and TRBJ2-7; D is undetermined. From germline, CDR1 is SGDLS and CDR2 YYNGEE. V gave up 0 bases and J gave up 6 bases, with 16 bases separating them. The CDR3 loop spans 15 amino acids. CDR3 region: CASSVGDTKLPEQYF. The DNA for the CDR3 is TGTGCCAGCAGCGTAGGAGACACGAAATTACCCGAGCAGTACTTC.